Presented here are 11 T cell receptor beta chains from one specimen sequenced in a study of T cells in Graves' hyperthyroidism and ophthalmopathy. Amplification of TCR beta CDR3 regions used RNA as the template. With the HTBI primer set, the TCR CDR3 went through a first round of RT-PCR. TCRdb recomputed calls from the multiplex PCR reads with MiXCR, one row per CDR3 protein. The table lists hundreds of thousands of distinct CDR3 sequences, roughly a sixth of them singletons. Input material: blood. These receptors were collected from a woman aged 40 to 50 with Graves' ophthalmopathy.

The chain combines TRBV5-1 with TRBJ2-1; D is unresolved. In germline, CDR1 is SGHRS, CDR2 YFSETQ. The ends were cut back, 1 base at V and 4 bases at J, with 12 bases in the middle. The CDR3 consists of 15 residues. CDR3 DNA: TGCGCCAGCAGCTTGAGTATTTCCCTATACAATGAGCAGTTCTTC. Protein product: CASSLSISLYNEQFF.

This clonotype was picked up many times. The V gene is TRBV18, the J gene TRBJ1-1; D not resolved. Germline V gene data show CDR1 as KGHSH and CDR2 as LQKENI. V shed 0 bases and J shed 1 base, with 3 bases lying between them. The CDR3 spans 13 residues. CDR3 DNA: TGTGCCAGCTCACCACCTAGGAACACTGAAGCTTTCTTT. It encodes CASSPPRNTEAFF.

The CDR3 nucleotides are TGTGCCAGCAGCTTTGATGCGGGTGAAAAACTGTTTTTT. It is translated as CASSFDAGEKLFF. The chain has TRBV7-6 and TRBJ1-4; D not certain. The CDR3 runs 13 residues. Deletions cut 3 bases from V and 7 bases from J, with 9 bases between. From germline, CDR1 is SGHVS and CDR2 FNYEAQ.

This clonotype appeared once. The genes are TRBV6-5 and TRBJ1-5; D is unclear. Trimming stripped 4 bases from V and 7 bases from J, with 11 bases between. The CDR3 contains 13 residues. Germline V gives CDR1 MNHEY, CDR2 SVGAGI. The CDR3 DNA reads TGTGCCAGCAGTTTGCACGGCGGGCAGCCCCAGCATTTT. Protein product: CASSLHGGQPQHF.

The chain couples TRBV28 to TRBJ1-6; tentatively, D is TRBD1 (5 bases). Trimming pared 10 bases from V and 4 bases from J, leaving 17 bases between. Germline V lookup: CDR1 MDHEN, CDR2 SYDVKM. The CDR3 has 15 residues. The CDR3 sequence is CATRSQVVYNSPLHF. The CDR3 region has the DNA TGTGCCACCCGGTCACAGGTTGTTTATAATTCACCCCTCCACTTT.

This clonotype was counted a few times. This chain links TRBV7-9 with TRBJ2-5, with unresolved D. Trimming cost V 3 bases and J 5 bases, with 10 bases left between them. This CDR3 has 13 amino acids. CDR1 and CDR2 (germline): SEHNR, FQNEAQ (reference sequence). CDR3 sequence: CASSFGSVETQYF. As DNA, the CDR3 is TGTGCCAGCAGCTTTGGTTCGGTGGAGACCCAGTACTTC. The entire variable domain, with the rest obtained from reference TRBV7-9 and TRBJ2-5, is as follows: DTGVSQNPRHKITKRGQNVTFRCDPISEHNRLYWYRQTLGQGPEFLTYFQNEAQLEKSRLLSDRFSAERPKGSFSTLEIQRTEQGDSAMYLCASSFGSVETQYFGPGTRLLVL.

Many counts were recorded for this clonotype. V and J are TRBV7-9 and TRBJ2-3; D ambiguous. CDR1 is SEHNR and CDR2 is FQNEAQ in the germline V gene (reference sequence). Deletions cut 1 base from V and 4 bases from J, with 12 bases between. The CDR3 is made up of 15 amino acids. CDR3 nucleotides: TGTGCCAGCAGCTTAGTGGTAGCTGTCCCAGATACGCAGTATTTT. Its protein product is CASSLVVAVPDTQYF.

Only a few counts were recorded for this clonotype. The chain is built from TRBV20-1 and TRBJ2-2; D not certain. Germline V lookup: CDR1 DFQATT, CDR2 SNEGSKA (reference sequence). V lost 4 bases and J 5 bases, leaving 14 bases between the germline ends. The CDR3 consists of 14 residues. The CDR3 is CSAKDSVRTGELFF. CDR3 nucleotides: TGCAGTGCTAAAGATTCCGTCAGAACCGGGGAGCTGTTTTTT.

This clonotype was seen at least ten times. This chain connects TRBV4-1 to TRBJ2-1, with D perhaps TRBD1 (5 bases). In germline, CDR1 is MGHRA, CDR2 YSYEKL. V shed 5 bases and J shed 6 bases, with 17 bases lying between them. This CDR3 contains 15 residues. CDR3 residues: CASSYSPTGANEQFF. CDR3 nucleotide sequence: TGCGCCAGCAGCTACTCCCCCACAGGCGCCAATGAGCAGTTCTTC.

The rearrangement joins TRBV4-1 to TRBJ1-2, with D hard to call. The V end lost 3 bases, the J end lost 8 bases, and 16 bases lay between the germline ends. The CDR3 is 14 residues long. Germline V gene sequence: CDR1 MGHRA, CDR2 YSYEKL. CDR3 DNA sequence: TGCGCCAGCAGCCAGGCAGCGGTCGGGGAGGGCTACACCTTC. Translated, it gives CASSQAAVGEGYTF.

This chain connects TRBV3-1 to TRBJ1-5; D is unresolved. The CDR3 is 14 residues long. Germline CDR1 LGHDT, CDR2 YNNKEL (reference sequence). V was pared by 5 bases and J by 7 bases, with 15 bases between. Written as DNA, the CDR3 is TGTGCCAGCAGCTCCATGATGGGTCTACAGCCCCAGCATTTT. It is translated as CASSSMMGLQPQHF.